This is a list of T cell receptor beta chains from one sample in a study of T cell changes during pregnancy in multiple sclerosis. Using immunoSEQ multiplex PCR, the repertoire was profiled, and TCRdb retains in-frame clones only, with some absent. Found here are approximately 100,000 clones, over 85% of them singletons; the top ten hold around 1.2%. The source was peripheral blood, collected in the second trimester of pregnancy. The receptors were sampled from a female donor with multiple sclerosis, enrolled in a pregnancy study. Each CDR3 is given with its conserved first and last residue. The order of the fields is clone size, D gene, V gene, J gene, CDR3 DNA, CDR3 protein. D genes are given only for firm matches. Clone size is not always given. Where it is, it says once, few, many or a class for expanded clones.

>NA|TRBD2|TRBV19|TRBJ2-1
TGTGCCAGTATTGGTCTAGCGGGAGTAGGAAGCTCCTACAATGAGCAGTTCTTC
CASIGLAGVGSSYNEQFF
>NA|NA|TRBV15|TRBJ2-3
TGTGCCACCAGCAGAGATCTGGCGGGGGCCAGCACAGATACGCAGTATTTT
CATSRDLAGASTDTQYF
>NA|TRBD1|TRBV7-9|TRBJ1-1
TGTGCCAGCAGCCGCCCGGGACAGGTGAACACTGAAGCTTTCTTT
CASSRPGQVNTEAFF
>NA|TRBD2|TRBV9|TRBJ2-7
TGTGCCAGCAGCGCCGAACCGGGACTAGAAGCGGGCGAGCAGTACTTC
CASSAEPGLEAGEQYF
>NA|NA|TRBV30|TRBJ1-1
TGTGCCTGGACTCTGCAGGGGAACACTGAAGCTTTCTTT
CAWTLQGNTEAFF
>NA|NA|TRBV19|TRBJ1-4
TGTGCCAGTAGTATGAGAAACAGGGCGAATGAAAAACTGTTTTTT
CASSMRNRANEKLFF
>NA|TRBD1|TRBV6-1|TRBJ1-5
TGTGCCAGCAGGGGGACAGGGGGCAATCAGCCCCAGCATTTT
CASRGTGGNQPQHF
>NA|TRBD2|TRBV28|TRBJ2-3
TGTGCCAGCAGGCCGACTAGCGGAGGCACAGATACGCAGTATTTT
CASRPTSGGTDTQYF
>once|TRBD2|TRBV4-2|TRBJ2-3
TGTGCCAGCAGCCAAGATCGCCTAGCGGGGGGTACGCAGTATTTT
CASSQDRLAGGTQYF
>few|NA|TRBV7-9|TRBJ1-1
TGTGCCAGCAGCTCCCAAGGAGGGACTGAAGCTTTCTTT
CASSSQGGTEAFF
>NA|NA|TRBV6-5|TRBJ1-4
TGTGCCAGCAGTTACGACAGACAAAAACTGTTTTTT
CASSYDRQKLFF
>NA|NA|TRBV6-4|TRBJ1-5
TGTGCCAGCGCCCTATCTCAGCCCCAGCATTTT
CASALSQPQHF
>NA|NA|TRBV5-6|TRBJ2-1
TGTGCCAGCAGCTTGGCGATAGCGTACAATGAGCAGTTCTTC
CASSLAIAYNEQFF
>NA|NA|TRBV15|TRBJ1-1
TGTGCCACCAGCAATGGGCAGGCTTACACTGAAGCTTTCTTT
CATSNGQAYTEAFF
>NA|NA|TRBV6-5|TRBJ2-1
TGTGCCAGCAGTCTCCAGAGGGCCTACAATGAGCAGTTCTTC
CASSLQRAYNEQFF
>NA|TRBD2|TRBV5-1|TRBJ2-5
TGCGCCAGCAGCGAGGGGAGGGGTCAAGAGACCCAGTACTTC
CASSEGRGQETQYF
>once|TRBD1|TRBV18|TRBJ1-4
TGTGCCAGCTCATTACAGGGGGCTAATGAAAAACTGTTTTTT
CASSLQGANEKLFF
>NA|NA|TRBV6-5|TRBJ1-1
TGTGCCAGCAGTTCTGACACGGTAGCTTTCTTT
CASSSDTVAFF
>NA|TRBD1|TRBV27|TRBJ2-1
TGTGCCAGCAGAAGATCAGACAGGGGCGAGCAGTTCTTC
CASRRSDRGEQFF
>NA|NA|TRBV11-2|TRBJ1-3
TGTGCCAGCAGCTTAACAGCTCAAGTCGGAAACACCATATATTTT
CASSLTAQVGNTIYF
>NA|TRBD1|TRBV27|TRBJ2-1
TGTGCCAGCAGTCCGGGACAGTACAATGAGCAGTTCTTC
CASSPGQYNEQFF
>NA|TRBD1|TRBV29-1|TRBJ1-2
TGCAGCGCCCAAGGGGGGGACAGGGGATCTAACTATGGCTACACCTTC
CSAQGGDRGSNYGYTF
>NA|TRBD2|TRBV5-1|TRBJ2-5
TGCGCCAGCAGCTTGGGGGGACTAGCTGTTGGAGAGACCCAGTACTTC
CASSLGGLAVGETQYF
>NA|NA|TRBV5-5|TRBJ2-7
TGTGCCAGCAGCAACGAGTTGGGGGCCAACTACGAGCAGTACTTC
CASSNELGANYEQYF
>few|TRBD1|TRBV28|TRBJ2-7
TGTGCCAGCAGTTCTGCGGGACAGGGGAGCTACGAGCAGTACTTC
CASSSAGQGSYEQYF
>NA|TRBD2|TRBV7-9|TRBJ2-3
TGTGCCAGCAGCGTCACTAGCGGAGGAGTCACAGATACGCAGTATTTT
CASSVTSGGVTDTQYF
>NA|NA|TRBV5-4|TRBJ2-5
TGTGCCAGCAGCTCCGCCCAGCGGAACCAAGAGACCCAGTACTTC
CASSSAQRNQETQYF
>NA|NA|TRBV2|TRBJ2-7
TGTGCCAGCAGAAAGGGGAACACACACTACGAGCAGTACTTC
CASRKGNTHYEQYF
>NA|NA|TRBV18|TRBJ2-5
TGTGCCAGCTCACCTATCGGCCAAGAGACCCAGTACTTC
CASSPIGQETQYF
>NA|NA|TRBV5-1|TRBJ1-4
TGCGCCAGCAGCTTGGCCGGGTTCGGCGAAAAACTGTTTTTT
CASSLAGFGEKLFF
>NA|TRBD2|TRBV9|TRBJ2-1
TGTGCCAGCAGCGTAGCGGCTAGCGGGAGGGCCTACAATGAGCAGTTCTTC
CASSVAASGRAYNEQFF
>few|TRBD1|TRBV28|TRBJ1-2
TGTGCCAGCAGTCCGAGACAGGGCGAGGACTATGGCTACACCTTC
CASSPRQGEDYGYTF
>few|NA|TRBV18|TRBJ1-1
TGTGCCAGCTCACGGAAGAACAGTGAAGCTTTCTTT
CASSRKNSEAFF
>NA|TRBD1|TRBV10-3|TRBJ1-6
TGTGCCATCAGTGAAACCGGACAGGGGAATTCACCCCTCCACTTT
CAISETGQGNSPLHF
>NA|NA|TRBV28|TRBJ1-3
TGTGCCAGCAGCAAGCCAGGGGCTCGAGTAGAAGGTAGCACCATATATTTT
CASSKPGARVEGSTIYF
>once|NA|TRBV5-1|TRBJ2-3
TGCGCCAGCAGCTTGGACCTGACAGGCACCCTAAGCACAGATACGCAGTATTTT
CASSLDLTGTLSTDTQYF
>NA|TRBD2|TRBV5-1|TRBJ2-3
TGCGCCAGCAGCCCCGGGACTAGCGGGAGAGGGGATACGCAGTATTTT
CASSPGTSGRGDTQYF
>NA|TRBD1|TRBV30|TRBJ1-2
TGTGCCTGGAGCGAACCCCCCCGACAGGGAAGCTATGGCTACACCTTC
CAWSEPPRQGSYGYTF
>NA|NA|TRBV15|TRBJ1-4
TGTGCCACCAGGGGGGGGATGGAAGAAAAACTGTTTTTT
CATRGGMEEKLFF
>once|NA|TRBV12-2|TRBJ2-1
TGTGCAAGCGAGGGCTTGAAGCGGGAGGGTGGGAATGAGCAGTTCTTC
CASEGLKREGGNEQFF
>NA|NA|TRBV7-3|TRBJ1-1
TGTGCCAGCAGCCGGGGTGGAGGATTGAACACTGAAGCTTTCTTT
CASSRGGGLNTEAFF
>NA|NA|TRBV13|TRBJ1-1
TGTGCCAGCAGCTTTTGGAGGGGCACTGAAGCTTTCTTT
CASSFWRGTEAFF
>NA|TRBD2|TRBV27|TRBJ2-2
TGTGCCAGCAGTCCTAGGACTAGCGGGACCGGCGGGGAGCTGTTTTTT
CASSPRTSGTGGELFF
>NA|NA|TRBV5-4|TRBJ2-2
TGTGCCAGCAGCTTGCCTCAGGGGACAAACACCGGGGAGCTGTTTTTT
CASSLPQGTNTGELFF
>NA|NA|TRBV7-3|TRBJ1-1
TGTGCCAGCAGCTTCGGAGGGGGGGTGGGTACTGAAGCTTTCTTT
CASSFGGGVGTEAFF
>NA|NA|TRBV30|TRBJ1-6
TGTGCCTGGAGTGTGGCGGGGGGACGCTATAATTCACCCCTCCACTTT
CAWSVAGGRYNSPLHF
>NA|TRBD2|TRBV7-3|TRBJ2-3
TGTGCCAGCAGCCGGACTAGCGGGAGTGCAGATACGCAGTATTTT
CASSRTSGSADTQYF
>NA|TRBD2|TRBV7-8|TRBJ2-7
TGTGCCAGCAGCTCTACCACTAGCGCTTACTACGAGCAGTACTTC
CASSSTTSAYYEQYF
>NA|TRBD1|TRBV10-3|TRBJ2-1
TGTGCCATCAGCGACAGGGTCAATGAGCAGTTCTTC
CAISDRVNEQFF
>NA|TRBD2|TRBV6-1|TRBJ2-3
TGTGCCGGGAGGGGCTTCACAGATACGCAGTATTTT
CAGRGFTDTQYF
>once|TRBD1|TRBV23-1|TRBJ1-2
TGCGCCAGCAGTCAATCTGTATTCGGGCAGGGGGCGTCGGACTATGGCTACACCTTC
CASSQSVFGQGASDYGYTF
>NA|TRBD1|TRBV7-9|TRBJ2-2
TGTGCCAGCAGCTCGGGACAGGGTCCCACCGGGGAGCTGTTTTTT
CASSSGQGPTGELFF
>once|TRBD1|TRBV5-1|TRBJ1-5
TGCGCCAGCAGCTTGCGACAGGGACCCAATCAGCCCCAGCATTTT
CASSLRQGPNQPQHF
>NA|TRBD1|TRBV5-6|TRBJ2-1
TGTGCCAGCAGCTACGGGACAGGGTGGTCCAATGAGCAGTTCTTC
CASSYGTGWSNEQFF
>NA|TRBD1|TRBV10-3|TRBJ2-7
TGTGCCATCAGTGCCCAACAGGGGGTCGGCGACGAGCAGTACTTC
CAISAQQGVGDEQYF
>NA|NA|TRBV7-9|TRBJ2-7
TGTGCCAGCAGCTTGGAGCGAAGCTCCTACGAGCAGTACTTC
CASSLERSSYEQYF
>once|TRBD1|TRBV6-5|TRBJ1-2
TGTGCCAGCAGCAACCCCCAGGGGGGTGGCTACACCTTC
CASSNPQGGGYTF